The clone carrying this TCR beta chain was recorded at least ten times. The antigen remains undetermined. The sample comes from a study of T cells in Graves' hyperthyroidism and ophthalmopathy. The diagnoses drew upon clinical symptoms, serum thyroxine and TRAb, thyroid ultrasound and orbital computed tomography. 10 ml of fresh peripheral blood supplied the PBMCs. RNA transcripts served as the template for amplifying TCR beta CDR3 regions. First-round RT-PCR targeting the TCR CDR3 was performed with the HTBI primer set. TCRdb re-derived calls from the multiplex PCR reads in MiXCR, one entry per CDR3 protein. The table shows more than 450,000 distinct CDR3 sequences, with 20% occurring only once. Findings of the study overall: Separating ophthalmopathy from stable hyperthyroidism was achieved by a 13 V-J model. Before onset, ophthalmopathy was predicted by the model a median 6.5 months earlier.

V was trimmed by 5 bases and J by 3 bases, leaving 17 bases between them. This CDR3 spans 16 amino acids. Germline CDR1 is SGHAT and CDR2 is FQDESV (reference sequence). The rearrangement links TRBV11-1 to TRBJ2-1; D gene ambiguous. Sequenced: blood. The receptor comes from a man aged 35 to 55 with Graves' ophthalmopathy. The CDR3 DNA follows: TGTGCCAGCAGCCCCCTGGACCGCGGCCTCTACAATGAGCAGTTCTTC. It specifies CASSPLDRGLYNEQFF.